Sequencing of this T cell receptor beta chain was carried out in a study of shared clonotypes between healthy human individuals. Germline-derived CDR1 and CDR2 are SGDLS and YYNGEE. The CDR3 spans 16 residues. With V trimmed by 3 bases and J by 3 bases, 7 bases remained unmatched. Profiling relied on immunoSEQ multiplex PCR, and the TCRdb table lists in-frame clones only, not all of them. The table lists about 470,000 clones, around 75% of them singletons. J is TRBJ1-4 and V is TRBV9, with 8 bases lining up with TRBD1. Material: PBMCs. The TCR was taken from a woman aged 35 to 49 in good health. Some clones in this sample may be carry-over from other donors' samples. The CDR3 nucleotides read TGTGCCAGCAGCGAGATACAGGGGGGGCCTAATGAAAAACTGTTTTTT. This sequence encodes CASSEIQGGPNEKLFF. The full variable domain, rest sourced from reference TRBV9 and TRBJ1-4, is DSGVTQTPKHLITATGQRVTLRCSPRSGDLSVYWYQQSLDQGLQFLIQYYNGEERAKGNILERFSAQQFPDLHSELNLSSLELGDSALYFCASSEIQGGPNEKLFFGSGTQLSVL.